This TCR beta chain came from a study of blood T cell repertoires in COVID-19. The V end was cut by 5 bases, the J end by 1 base, with 21 bases between. The CDR3 consists of 17 residues. The V gene's germline CDR1 is SGDLS and CDR2 YYNGEE. This table comes from immunoSEQ multiplex PCR, and its TCRdb copy is limited to in-frame clones, with some not included. The sample consists of 390,000 or so clones, about 83% of them appearing once. The TCR comes from a woman aged 45-65 years who had recovered from COVID-19. The chain carries TRBV9 and TRBJ1-2, with D possibly TRBD1 on 5 matching bases. What was sequenced was PBMCs or T cells enriched from blood (not recorded which). DNA for the CDR3: TGTGCCAGCAGTCTGGAATCAGCAGGGCCCGTTAACTATGGCTACACCTTC. Translating it yields CASSLESAGPVNYGYTF.